The 28 T cell receptor beta chains listed next were all sequenced from one sample in a study of post-analysis software for immune sequencing data. Tagging with unique molecular identifiers was a feature of the TCR beta cDNA libraries. TCRdb ran MiXCR on the PCR reads and lists one entry per CDR3 protein. This table has approximately 730,000 distinct CDR3 sequences, about 45% appearing once. Overall study findings and caveats: TRBV5-6, TRBV5-1 and TRBV20-1 were among five TRBV segments more frequent in patients than controls.

These receptors are not linked to any known antigen. Sequencing was done on a sample of blood. Receptors originate from a girl under 18 with multiple sclerosis.

The chain links TRBV3-1 to TRBJ2-1, with TRBD2 matching 9 bases. Germline loops: CDR1 LGHDT, CDR2 YNNKEL (reference sequence). This CDR3 spans 15 amino acids. The V gene end was trimmed by 6 bases and the J gene end by 5 bases; junction bases not matched to a gene: 8. The CDR3 here is CASSFSIAGDNEQFF. CDR3 DNA sequence: TGTGCCAGCAGTTTCTCCATAGCGGGGGACAATGAGCAGTTCTTC.

The rearrangement uses TRBV15 and TRBJ2-1; tentative D call: TRBD2 (6 bases). CDR1 is LNHNV and CDR2 is YYDKDF in the germline V gene (reference sequence). The CDR3 is made up of 13 amino acids. V was shortened by 1 base and J by 10 bases, with 11 bases between the two germline ends. This chain's CDR3 is CATSRGGLGEQFF. CDR3 nucleotides: TGTGCCACCAGCAGAGGGGGACTGGGAGAGCAGTTCTTC.

For the CDR3, the DNA is TGCAGCGTCCCTTCCTTAGCGGGAGACCCAGATACGCAGTATTTT. Its translation: CSVPSLAGDPDTQYF. This rearrangement joins TRBV29-1 to TRBJ2-3, with 9 bases fitting TRBD2. This CDR3 comprises 15 residues. Losses at the gene ends were 6 bases for V and 4 bases for J; bases not matched to a gene: 11. Germline values: CDR1 SQVTM, CDR2 ANQGSEA.

This clonotype was seen only a few times. The genes are TRBV18 and TRBJ2-5; D call uncertain. This CDR3 has 14 amino acids. Trimming took 3 bases from V and 5 from J, leaving 13 bases between them. CDR1 KGHSH and CDR2 LQKENI come from the germline V gene. The CDR3 here is CASSPLFGLETQYF. The CDR3 nucleotides are TGTGCCAGCTCACCCCTCTTTGGTCTGGAGACCCAGTACTTC.

The chain employs TRBV12-3 or TRBV12-4 and TRBJ2-4; the match to TRBD1 covers 8 bases. J lost 0 bases, V lost 5 bases, and 3 bases had no gene match. There are 15 residues in the CDR3. CDR3 in DNA: TGTGCCAGCAGTCGCAGGGGGCAAGCCAAAAACATTCAGTACTTC. Its translation: CASSRRGQAKNIQYF.

This chain links TRBV4-2 with TRBJ2-5, with TRBD2 matching 7 bases. The assigned J gene may be wrong: the sequence end matches TRBJ2-7 better. The CDR3 extends over 12 amino acids. Germline CDR1 is LGHNA and CDR2 is YNFKEQ. The CDR3 DNA is TGTGCCAGCAGGGGGTGGGGGGGCGAGCAGTACTTC. Translated, it gives CASRGWGGEQYF.

The chain joins TRBV29-1 to TRBJ2-2; 9 nucleotides line up with TRBD1. The CDR3 runs 15 residues. Germline CDR1 SQVTM, CDR2 ANQGSEA. V was clipped by 7 bases and J by 4 bases; unmatched bases: 10. CDR3 sequence reads: CSAVRTGATTGELFF. Here the CDR3 DNA reads TGCAGCGCCGTCCGGACAGGGGCTACCACCGGGGAGCTGTTTTTT.

This clonotype showed up just a few times. This rearrangement joins TRBV5-1 to TRBJ2-3; D unclear. CDR1 and CDR2 from the germline V gene are SGHRS and YFSETQ. Trimming pared 0 bases from V and 1 base from J, leaving 6 bases between. This CDR3 has 14 amino acids. Here the CDR3 DNA reads TGCGCCAGCAGCTTGGAGGATGGCACAGATACGCAGTATTTT. Translated: CASSLEDGTDTQYF. Full variable domain (rest looked up from reference TRBV5-1 and TRBJ2-3): KAGVTQTPRYLIKTRGQQVTLSCSPISGHRSVSWYQQTPGQGLQFLFEYFSETQRNKGNFPGRFSGRQFSNSRSEMNVSTLELGDSALYLCASSLEDGTDTQYFGPGTRLTVL.

This clonotype was detected a few times. This chain connects TRBV28 to TRBJ2-1, with 14 bases aligning to TRBD2. Germline V gene data show CDR1 as MDHEN and CDR2 as SYDVKM. The CDR3 loop spans 15 amino acids. V was clipped by 5 bases and J by 11 bases; unmatched bases: 8. CDR3 region: CASSEGTSGRIQQFF. The CDR3 bases are TGTGCCAGCAGTGAGGGGACTAGCGGGAGAATTCAGCAGTTCTTC.

This clonotype was picked up a small number of times. The J gene is TRBJ2-5, the V gene TRBV3-1; D not resolved. The CDR3 covers 13 residues. Trimming pared 1 base from V and 6 bases from J, leaving 9 bases between. The germline gives CDR1 LGHDT, CDR2 YNNKEL (reference sequence). The CDR3 bases are TGTGCCAGCAGCCAAGGAGCCGCGAAGACCCAGTACTTC. This translates into CASSQGAAKTQYF.

The chain is built from TRBV30 and TRBJ1-2; D may be TRBD1 (5 bases). The V and J ends lost 0 bases and 6 bases respectively, with 11 bases between them. The CDR3 covers 13 residues. Germline V gene sequence: CDR1 GTSNPN, CDR2 SVGIG (reference sequence). The DNA for the CDR3 is TGTGCCTGGAGTGTAGGGGCCGAAAATGGCTACACCTTC. Protein sequence: CAWSVGAENGYTF.

In nucleotides, the CDR3 is TGCAGTGCTAGAGATCGGAACCGGCGGGAACGTGGTGAGCAGTTCTTC. Protein product: CSARDRNRRERGEQFF. The chain carries TRBV20-1 and TRBJ2-1, with D maybe TRBD2 (6 bases). CDR3 length: 16 residues. Germline V lookup: CDR1 DFQATT, CDR2 SNEGSKA (reference sequence). The V end lost 0 bases, the J end lost 9 bases, and 21 bases lay between the germline ends.

V gene TRBV20-1 combines with J gene TRBJ2-1; 13 nucleotides line up with TRBD2. After removal of 2 bases from V and 6 bases from J, the junction contained 13 bases not matched to a gene. CDR1 and CDR2 (germline): DFQATT, SNEGSKA (reference sequence). The CDR3 runs 18 residues. In DNA form, the CDR3 reads TGCAGTGCTAGATTCGAGAAATCAGGACTAGCGGGAGTCAATGAGCAGTTCTTC. It yields the protein CSARFEKSGLAGVNEQFF.

This clonotype has just a few counts. This chain joins TRBV27 and TRBJ2-1, with D tentatively TRBD1 or TRBD2 (6 bases each). Germline CDR1 reads MNHEY; CDR2 reads SMNVEV (reference sequence). This CDR3 region has 15 residues. V was cut by 7 bases and J by 9 bases, with 22 bases left in between. This chain's CDR3 is CASTRTGWRDTEQFF. CDR3 coding DNA: TGTGCCAGCACCCGGACCGGGTGGCGGGACACTGAGCAGTTCTTC.

About this clonotype: Here the CDR3 omits its conserved ending phenylalanine or tryptophan, so a read error is the likely source. The V gene is TRBV7-9, the J gene TRBJ2-1; 7 bases are shared with TRBD2. CDR3 length: 18 amino acids. Germline CDR1 is SEHNR and CDR2 is FQNEAQ (reference sequence). The ends lost 3 bases at V and 6 bases at J; junction bases unmatched: 17. CDR3 in DNA: TGTGCCAGCAGCTTCCCCTTTAGGGGAGGGGCCGAGGGCAATGAGCAGTTCTGC. It yields the protein CASSFPFRGGAEGNEQFC.

This chain uses TRBV27 with TRBJ2-1; D not certain. This CDR3 comprises 12 residues. V was clipped by 3 bases and J by 10 bases, with 10 bases between them. The germline V gene has CDR1 MNHEY and CDR2 SMNVEV (reference sequence). CDR3 sequence reads: CASSFYGEEQFF. The CDR3 DNA is TGTGCCAGCAGTTTCTACGGAGAGGAGCAGTTCTTC.

This chain connects TRBV7-2 to TRBJ2-7; D gene uncertain. In germline, CDR1 is SGHTA, CDR2 FQGNSA. V lost 5 bases to trimming and J lost 1 base, with 6 bases between them. This CDR3 has 12 amino acids. This CDR3 is CASSRESYEQYF. As DNA, the CDR3 is TGTGCCAGCAGCCGAGAGTCCTACGAGCAGTACTTC.

The rearrangement joins TRBV4-1 to TRBJ2-5; the match to TRBD2 covers 10 bases. CDR3 length: 16 residues. V was pared by 0 bases and J by 3 bases, with 4 bases of the junction left unmatched. In germline, CDR1 is MGHRA, CDR2 YSYEKL. The CDR3 DNA is TGCGCCAGCAGCCAAGATACGGGACTAGCGAAAGAGACCCAGTACTTC. Its protein product is CASSQDTGLAKETQYF.

The chain carries TRBV10-2 and TRBJ2-3; 7 bases agree with TRBD1. V was clipped by 4 bases and J by 2 bases; unmatched bases: 3. The germline CDR1 and CDR2 sequences are WSHSY and SAAADI. This CDR3 region has 14 residues. The CDR3 DNA is TGCGCCAGCAGTGGGGACAGATACACAGATACGCAGTATTTT. Its protein is CASSGDRYTDTQYF.

This chain joins TRBV7-9 and TRBJ2-3; D might be TRBD1 or TRBD2, each matching 6 bases. Per germline, CDR1 SEHNR and CDR2 FQNEAQ (reference sequence). The length of the CDR3 is 16 residues. V was pared by 5 bases and J by 0 bases, with 15 bases between. CDR3 residues: CASSPMRGVSTDTQYF. CDR3 in DNA: TGTGCCAGCAGCCCCATGAGGGGGGTCAGCACAGATACGCAGTATTTT.

The chain couples TRBV7-9 to TRBJ2-5; 8 bases align to TRBD1. The J call is in doubt because the DNA end fits TRBJ2-7 better. The CDR3 is 14 amino acids. Germline V gene data show CDR1 as SEHNR and CDR2 as FQNEAQ (reference sequence). CDR3 nucleotides: TGTGCCAGCAGCCACCCAGGGGGCGCCTACGAGCAGTACTTC. Protein sequence: CASSHPGGAYEQYF.

The gene calls are TRBV5-1 and TRBJ1-1; TRBD1 might be the D (6 bases). The germline V gene has CDR1 SGHRS and CDR2 YFSETQ. V lost 1 base and J lost 7, with 8 bases in between. The CDR3 consists of 12 residues. The CDR3 DNA reads TGCGCCAGCAGCTTGCAGGGGAGTGAAGCTTTCTTT. The encoded protein is CASSLQGSEAFF.

This clonotype has only one observation. The chain carries TRBV29-1 and TRBJ1-2; possible D gene TRBD1, 5 bases. This CDR3 is 12 amino acids long. The germline gives CDR1 SQVTM, CDR2 ANQGSEA. Trimming stripped 5 bases from V and 2 bases from J, with 9 bases between. CDR3 region: CSVSPGNYGYTF. As DNA, the CDR3 is TGCAGCGTTTCCCCAGGGAACTATGGCTACACCTTC.

The chain recombines TRBV4-2 with TRBJ2-7; a possible D gene is TRBD2 (6 bases). This CDR3 contains 16 residues. Looked up from germline, CDR1 is LGHNA and CDR2 is YNFKEQ. The germline V and J ends were trimmed by 0 bases and 3 bases, with 15 bases remaining between them. The CDR3 loop reads CASSQDRPSANYEQYF. The CDR3 nucleotides read TGTGCCAGCAGCCAAGATCGGCCTAGCGCAAACTACGAGCAGTACTTC.

This clonotype appeared a few times. The genes are TRBV5-5 and TRBJ2-5, with D unclear. Germline CDR1 SGHKS, CDR2 YYEKEE (reference sequence). CDR3 length: 15 residues. V gave up 1 base and J gave up 2 bases, with 12 bases separating them. This CDR3 is CASSLIGAEQETQYF. In nucleotides, the CDR3 is TGTGCCAGCAGCTTGATCGGCGCAGAGCAAGAGACCCAGTACTTC.

This clonotype was seen ten or more times. This rearrangement joins TRBV29-1 to TRBJ1-1; 7 bases match TRBD1. V lost 1 base, J lost 5 bases, and 4 bases stayed unmatched. The germline gives CDR1 SQVTM, CDR2 ANQGSEA. The CDR3 is 13 amino acids. The CDR3 spells CSVEGQGGTEAFF. Here the CDR3 DNA reads TGCAGCGTTGAAGGCCAGGGGGGGACTGAAGCTTTCTTT.

This clonotype was detected a few times. The J gene is TRBJ2-1, the V gene TRBV20-1; 9 positions match TRBD2. CDR1 and CDR2 (germline): DFQATT, SNEGSKA (reference sequence). This CDR3 is 17 amino acids long. V lost 0 bases to trimming and J lost 5 bases; unmatched junction nucleotides: 11. The CDR3 DNA reads as TGCAGTGCTAGAGATGCTAGCGGGAAGGCAAAAAACAATGAGCAGTTCTTC. Protein: CSARDASGKAKNNEQFF.

This clonotype was picked up a small number of times. The chain combines TRBV12-3 or TRBV12-4 with TRBJ2-5; 7 bases are a match to TRBD1. This CDR3 region has 13 residues. V dropped 6 bases and J dropped 5; count of bases not matched to a gene: 6. This CDR3 is CASRSTGAETQYF. CDR3 in DNA: TGTGCCAGCAGGAGTACAGGGGCCGAGACCCAGTACTTC.